This T cell receptor beta chain came from a study of CD8 T cells in ankylosing spondylitis. Regarding the study as a whole: There was a TCR beta motif, made of several highly homologous variants, that appeared characteristic of ankylosing spondylitis blood. According to the report, clones linked to the disease were significantly enriched in matched synovial fluid samples taken from ankylosing spondylitis patients.

TCRdb fed the 5' RACE reads into MiXCR, producing one record per CDR3 protein. The sample yields hundreds of thousands of distinct CDR3 sequences, around 24% seen once. Turning to this clonotype: Antigen unknown.

This TCR was sampled from a male donor with ankylosing spondylitis or in good health (not recorded which). The sample was blood, either unsorted or a sorted T cell fraction (not recorded which).

The CDR3 loop is CASSQDQREYNEQFF. The CDR3 DNA reads TGCGCCAGCAGCCAAGACCAGCGGGAGTACAATGAGCAGTTCTTC. This sequence joins TRBV4-3 and TRBJ2-1; 8 bases line up with TRBD2. The germline V gene has CDR1 LGHNA and CDR2 YSLEER. V lost 0 bases and J lost 4; bases outside the gene matches: 2. CDR3 length: 15 residues.